This TCR beta chain was identified during a study of T cell responses to AZD1222 COVID-19 vaccine. Findings of the study overall: At baseline, seropositivity was found in only a handful of AZD1222 recipients. The study sampled repertoires only after the peak T cell response.

The CDR3 is 17 residues long. Germline-derived CDR1 and CDR2 are LNHDA and SQIVND (reference sequence). V lost 0 bases to trimming and J lost 3 bases, with 15 bases between them. For this clone: Its antigen is unknown.

Repertoires were generated with immunoSEQ multiplex PCR, while TCRdb's copy carries only in-frame clones and drops some. The repertoire holds more than 80,000 clones, with 75% to 90% as singletons. Sample: peripheral blood, taken 28 days after the second AZD1222 dose. This receptor was taken from an adult who received the AZD1222 COVID-19 vaccine. The V call is TRBV19, the J call TRBJ2-1; TRBD2 might be the D (7 bases). CDR3 DNA sequence: TGTGCCAGTAGTATAGATCTGGGGGGGGCGATCTACAATGAGCAGTTCTTC. Residues: CASSIDLGGAIYNEQFF.